The following is a T cell receptor beta chain sequence with its context. No antigen is known for it. Positive CCR7 selection of CD45RO-negative cells yielded the naive CD8 cells, and terminally differentiated effector memory CD45RA+ cells were excluded. The data are from a study of shared clonotypes between healthy human individuals. Whole-study results and caveats: Clonotypes that were shared across four donors made up approximately 5.1% of naive CD4 clonotypes. Generation probabilities were higher for clonotypes shared across all four sorted-subset donors than for unshared ones.

The authors ran the assay at deep level. A 200 ng quantity of DNA, 30,000 to 35,000 T cell genomes, went into the sorted-subset replicate PCRs. The table came from immunoSEQ multiplex PCR; TCRdb's copy has only in-frame clones and leaves some out. Among about 2.1 million clones listed, 85% to 95% were seen once. Material: naive CD8+ T cells from PBMCs. The clonotype was recovered from a man aged 18 to 29 in good health. Some clones in this sample may be carry-over from other donors' samples.

CDR3: CASSILGTKSYEQYF. DNA for the CDR3: TGTGCCAGTAGTATTCTCGGGACGAAGTCCTACGAGCAGTACTTC. The chain has TRBV19 and TRBJ2-7; D could derive from TRBD1 or TRBD2 (5 bases each). This CDR3 has 15 amino acids. The V end was cut by 3 bases, the J end by 1 base, with 13 bases between. The germline CDR1 and CDR2 sequences are LNHDA and SQIVND (reference sequence).